These T cell receptor beta chains were read from a single sample in a study of blood T cell repertoires in COVID-19. This table comes from immunoSEQ multiplex PCR, and its TCRdb copy is limited to in-frame clones, with some not included. This table holds 150,000 to 200,000 clones, around 80% found once. Material: peripheral blood. The receptor source for this set is an elderly woman with active or convalescent COVID-19. The CDR3 runs from the conserved cysteine through the conserved F or W. D genes are given only for firm matches. Rows give clone size only sometimes, using once, few, many, or a class for an expanded clone.

TRBV6-5	TRBJ1-5	.	13	.	CASRQGSGQPQHF	TGTGCCAGCAGGCAGGGGTCAGGTCAGCCCCAGCATTTT
TRBV2	TRBJ1-2	.	14	few	CASNGGQGNYGYTF	TGTGCCAGCAATGGGGGCCAGGGTAACTATGGCTACACCTTC
TRBV20-1	TRBJ2-2	.	14	once	CSASPGVNTGELFF	TGCAGTGCTAGTCCAGGGGTGAACACCGGGGAGCTGTTTTTT
TRBV18	TRBJ1-5	.	15	few	CASSPGAGSNQPQHF	TGTGCCAGCTCACCAGGGGCCGGAAGCAATCAGCCCCAGCATTTT
TRBV27	TRBJ1-5	TRBD1	16	.	CASRPTSGTGSQPQHF	TGTGCCAGCAGACCTACCTCCGGGACAGGGTCACAGCCCCAGCATTTT
TRBV6-6	TRBJ2-1	.	15	.	CASSYGQVSYNEQFF	TGTGCCAGCAGTTACGGCCAGGTCTCCTACAATGAGCAGTTCTTC
TRBV19	TRBJ2-7	TRBD1	14	few	CASSIRTGPYEQYF	TGTGCCAGTAGTATAAGGACAGGACCCTACGAGCAGTACTTC
TRBV11-2	TRBJ2-2	TRBD1	17	.	CASSPYSVTGSPGELFF	TGTGCCAGCAGCCCATATAGCGTGACAGGGTCCCCCGGGGAGCTGTTTTTT
TRBV3-1/TRBV3-2	TRBJ1-2	.	13	.	CASSQRLDYGYTF	TGTGCCAGCAGCCAACGCTTAGACTATGGCTACACCTTC
TRBV18	TRBJ1-1	.	16	.	CASSPTSPTVNTEAFF	TGTGCCAGCTCACCCACCTCCCCGACAGTGAACACTGAAGCTTTCTTT
TRBV6-2/TRBV6-3	TRBJ1-1	.	21	.	CASTPEPFGQKGQTKNTEAFF	TGTGCCAGCACCCCTGAACCATTTGGACAAAAGGGTCAAACCAAGAACACTGAAGCTTTCTTT
TRBV27	TRBJ2-7	.	14	.	CASSLRGGTYEQYF	TGTGCCAGCAGTTTAAGGGGCGGAACCTACGAGCAGTACTTC
TRBV5-4	TRBJ1-2	TRBD1	14	few	CASSLRTGGYGYTF	TGTGCCAGCAGCTTAAGGACAGGGGGCTATGGCTACACCTTC
TRBV7-8	TRBJ2-3	.	13	.	CASSSRQGDTQYF	TGTGCCAGCAGCTCCCGCCAGGGTGATACGCAGTATTTT
TRBV14	TRBJ1-1	.	14	.	CASSQVWGETEAFF	TGTGCCAGCAGCCAAGTATGGGGGGAGACTGAAGCTTTCTTT
TRBV6-5	TRBJ1-1	.	16	once	CASSYAAGISNTEAFF	TGTGCCAGCAGTTACGCGGCAGGGATCTCGAACACTGAAGCTTTCTTT
TRBV7-8	TRBJ2-1	TRBD1	18	.	CASSFPGQGASTSNEQFF	TGTGCCAGCAGCTTTCCGGGACAGGGGGCTTCTACGAGCAATGAGCAGTTCTTC
TRBV5-1	TRBJ2-3	TRBD2	18	.	CASSWGLAGAESTDTQYF	TGCGCCAGCAGCTGGGGACTAGCGGGGGCCGAAAGCACAGATACGCAGTATTTT
TRBV9	TRBJ2-3	TRBD2	16	once	CASSVFERGVTDTQYF	TGTGCCAGCAGCGTATTTGAGCGGGGGGTCACAGATACGCAGTATTTT
TRBV18	TRBJ1-2	TRBD1	16	.	CASSPTGQGANYGYTF	TGTGCCAGCTCACCTACCGGACAGGGGGCTAACTATGGCTACACCTTC
TRBV3-1/TRBV3-2	TRBJ1-2	.	14	few	CASSLAGEAAGYTF	TGTGCCAGCAGCCTTGCAGGGGAAGCGGCTGGCTACACCTTC
TRBV4-1	TRBJ1-1	.	16	few	CASSQPLRGATTEAFF	TGCGCCAGCAGCCAACCTTTACGGGGAGCCACCACTGAAGCTTTCTTT
TRBV9	TRBJ1-1	.	14	.	CASSVLEGGTEAFF	TGTGCCAGCAGCGTATTGGAAGGGGGCACTGAAGCTTTCTTT